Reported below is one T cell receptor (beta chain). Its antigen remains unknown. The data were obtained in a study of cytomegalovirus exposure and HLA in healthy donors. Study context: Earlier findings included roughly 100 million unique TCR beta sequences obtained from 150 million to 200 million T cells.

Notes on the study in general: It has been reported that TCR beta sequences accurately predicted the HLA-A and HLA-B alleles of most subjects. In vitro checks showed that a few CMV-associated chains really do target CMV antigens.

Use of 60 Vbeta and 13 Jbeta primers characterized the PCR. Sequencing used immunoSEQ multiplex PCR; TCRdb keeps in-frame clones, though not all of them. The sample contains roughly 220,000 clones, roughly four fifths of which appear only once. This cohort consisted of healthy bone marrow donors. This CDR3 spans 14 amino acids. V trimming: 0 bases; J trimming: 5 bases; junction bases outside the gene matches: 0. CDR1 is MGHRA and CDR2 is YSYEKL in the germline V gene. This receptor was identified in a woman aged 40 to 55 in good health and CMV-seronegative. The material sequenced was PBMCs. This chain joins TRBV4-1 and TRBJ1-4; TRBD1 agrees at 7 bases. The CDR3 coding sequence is TGCGCCAGCAGCCAAGAACAGGGGAATGAAAAACTGTTTTTT. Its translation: CASSQEQGNEKLFF.